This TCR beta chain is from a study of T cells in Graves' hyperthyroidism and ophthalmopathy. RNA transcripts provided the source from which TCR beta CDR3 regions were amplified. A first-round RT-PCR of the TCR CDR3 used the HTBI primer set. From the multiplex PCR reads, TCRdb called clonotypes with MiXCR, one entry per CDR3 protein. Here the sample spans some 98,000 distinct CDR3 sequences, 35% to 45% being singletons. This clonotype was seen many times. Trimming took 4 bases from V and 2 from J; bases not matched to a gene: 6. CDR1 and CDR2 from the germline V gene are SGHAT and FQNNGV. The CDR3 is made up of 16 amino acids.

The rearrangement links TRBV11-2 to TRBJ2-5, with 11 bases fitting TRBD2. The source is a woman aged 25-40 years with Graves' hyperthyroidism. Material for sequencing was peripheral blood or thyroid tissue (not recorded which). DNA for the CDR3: TGTGCCAGCAGCTCAACTAGCGGGAGTAGACAAGAGACCCAGTACTTC. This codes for CASSSTSGSRQETQYF.